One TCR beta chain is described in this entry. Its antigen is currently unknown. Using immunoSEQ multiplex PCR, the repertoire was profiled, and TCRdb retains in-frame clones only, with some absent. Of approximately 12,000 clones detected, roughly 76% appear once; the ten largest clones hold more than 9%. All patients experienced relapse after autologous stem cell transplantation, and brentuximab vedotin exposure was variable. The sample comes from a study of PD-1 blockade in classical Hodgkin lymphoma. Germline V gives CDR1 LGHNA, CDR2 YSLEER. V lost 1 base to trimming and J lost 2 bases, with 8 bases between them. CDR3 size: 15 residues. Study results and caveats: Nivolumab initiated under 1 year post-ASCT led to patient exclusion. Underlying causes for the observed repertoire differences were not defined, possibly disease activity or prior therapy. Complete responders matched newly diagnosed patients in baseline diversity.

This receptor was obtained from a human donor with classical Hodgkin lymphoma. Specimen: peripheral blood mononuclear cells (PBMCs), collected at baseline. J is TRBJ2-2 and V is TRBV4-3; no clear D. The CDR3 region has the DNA TGCGCCAGCAGCCAAGTGCAAACCAACACCGGGGAGCTGTTTTTT. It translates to CASSQVQTNTGELFF.